The 6 T cell receptor beta chains below were found in one sample sequenced in a study of identical twins. TCRdb reprocessed the 5' RACE reads via MiXCR and lists one record per CDR3 protein. This sample carries 500,000 or so distinct CDR3 sequences, less than 25% of them seen once, and the ten largest clones take around 1%. The same data also contributed to another study, on T cells expressing NK-cell markers.

Sequenced input: CD4+ T cells sorted from blood. These receptors were taken from a woman aged 18 to 35 in good health.

J is TRBJ2-3 and V is TRBV14; no clear D gene. From germline, CDR1 is SGHDN and CDR2 FVKESK. This CDR3 region has 14 residues. V shed 1 base and J shed 0 bases, with 5 bases lying between them. This chain's CDR3 is CASSQVSSTDTQYF. As DNA, the CDR3 is TGTGCCAGCAGCCAAGTATCGAGCACAGATACGCAGTATTTT.

Only a few counts were recorded for this clonotype. The chain has TRBV5-4 and TRBJ2-7; 8 bases match TRBD1. Looked up from germline, CDR1 is SGHNT and CDR2 is YYREEE (reference sequence). With V trimmed by 0 bases and J by 2 bases, 4 bases remained unmatched. The CDR3 runs 15 residues. The CDR3 DNA reads TGTGCCAGCAGCTTGGGGGACAGGACTGCCTACGAGCAGTACTTC. Residues: CASSLGDRTAYEQYF. Full variable domain (missing parts from reference TRBV5-4 and TRBJ2-7): ETGVTQSPTHLIKTRGQQVTLRCSSQSGHNTVSWYQQALGQGPQFIFQYYREEENGRGNFPPRFSGLQFPNYSSELNVNALELDDSALYLCASSLGDRTAYEQYFGPGTRLTVT.

The genes are TRBV12-5 and TRBJ2-1; 14 nucleotides match TRBD2. With V trimmed by 6 bases and J by 7 bases, 5 bases remained unmatched. Germline CDR1 is LGHNT and CDR2 is FRNRAP. CDR3 size: 15 residues. CDR3 region: CASGRGTSGGNEQFF. The CDR3 DNA reads TGTGCTAGTGGGAGGGGGACTAGCGGGGGAAATGAGCAGTTCTTC. The whole variable domain, remainder taken from reference TRBV12-5 and TRBJ2-1, is DARVTQTPRHKVTEMGQEVTMRCQPILGHNTVFWYRQTMMQGLELLAYFRNRAPLDDSGMPKDRFSAEMPDATLATLKIQPSEPRDSAVYFCASGRGTSGGNEQFFGPGTRLTVL.

This clonotype was found a few times. The chain employs TRBV12-3 or TRBV12-4 and TRBJ2-2; TRBD1 matches at 9 bases. V was clipped by 10 bases and J by 6 bases; unmatched bases: 6. The CDR3 has 13 amino acids. Written as DNA, the CDR3 is TGTGCCACACAGGGGGCGCATCCCGGGGAGCTGTTTTTT. This gives the protein CATQGAHPGELFF.

The rearrangement joins TRBV7-9 to TRBJ2-7; D is tentatively TRBD1 or TRBD2 (5 bases each). The V gene lost 6 bases and the J gene lost 2 bases, with 17 bases spanning the gap. CDR1 is SEHNR, CDR2 FQNEAQ, per germline (reference sequence). CDR3 size: 15 residues. CDR3 nucleotide sequence: TGTGCCAGCAGTTTACATCGGGACGGTACCTACGAGCAGTACTTC. This translates into CASSLHRDGTYEQYF.

This clonotype was found once. J is TRBJ2-3 and V is TRBV19, with D possibly TRBD1 on 6 matching bases. The CDR3 runs to 14 residues. CDR1 is LNHDA, CDR2 SQIVND, per germline (reference sequence). With 9 bases removed from V and 1 base from J, the gap between germline ends came to 14 bases. The CDR3, as DNA: TGTGCCAGCGCCCAGGGGCCTCGCACAGATACGCAGTATTTT. Protein product: CASAQGPRTDTQYF.